This T cell receptor (beta chain) was identified during a study of CD4+ T cells in melanoma. Sequenced by immunoSEQ multiplex PCR; TCRdb stores in-frame clones only, minus some. The sample lists around 100,000 clones, around 92% occurring once. As to this clone: Its specificity is unknown.

Overall study findings and caveats: A reported correlation linked neoantigen-specific CD4+ T cells to CD8+, macrophage and B cell function.

This CDR3 has 14 residues. Germline V gene sequence: CDR1 SGHTA, CDR2 FQGNSA. V gave up 5 bases and J gave up 6 bases, with 13 bases separating them. Sequenced sample: peripheral blood. The origin of this receptor is a human donor with melanoma. J is TRBJ1-4 and V is TRBV7-2; TRBD1 is a possible D gene (6 bases). The CDR3 is CASSPTGADEKLFF. CDR3 bases: TGTGCCAGCAGCCCTACGGGGGCAGATGAAAAACTGTTTTTT.